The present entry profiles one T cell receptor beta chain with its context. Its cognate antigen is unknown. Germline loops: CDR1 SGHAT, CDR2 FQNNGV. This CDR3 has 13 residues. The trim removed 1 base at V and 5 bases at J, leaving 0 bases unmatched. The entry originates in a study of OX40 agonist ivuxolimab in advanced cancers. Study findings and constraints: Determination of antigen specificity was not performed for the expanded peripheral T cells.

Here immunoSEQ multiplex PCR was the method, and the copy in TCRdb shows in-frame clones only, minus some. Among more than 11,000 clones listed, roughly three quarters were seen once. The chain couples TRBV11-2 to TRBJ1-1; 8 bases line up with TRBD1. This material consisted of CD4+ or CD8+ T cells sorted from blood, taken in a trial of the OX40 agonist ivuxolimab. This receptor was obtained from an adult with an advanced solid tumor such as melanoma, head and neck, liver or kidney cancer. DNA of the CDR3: TGTGCCAGCAGCTTAGGGACAGGGACTGAAGCTTTCTTT. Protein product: CASSLGTGTEAFF.